This T cell receptor (beta chain) came from a study of blood T cell repertoires in COVID-19. Turning to the study itself: Specimens from acute and convalescent COVID-19 originated in the United States, Italy and Spain.

Germline V gene lookup returns CDR1 MNHEY and CDR2 SMNVEV (reference sequence). This CDR3 region has 14 residues. V shed 0 bases and J shed 8 bases, with 11 bases lying between them. The authors' processing: By means of reference gene primer amplification, nucleated cell counts were estimated. Sequencing was performed with immunoSEQ multiplex PCR; in TCRdb, only in-frame clones are kept and a portion is missing. The V and J calls and clone size are taken from that table; D and trimming were inferred from the DNA. The data hold more than 110,000 clones, with roughly four fifths observed a single time.

This clonotype was sampled from a woman older than 75 with acute or convalescent COVID-19. The chain is built from TRBV27 and TRBJ2-1, with D unresolved. Material: peripheral blood. The CDR3 reads CASSLSGQLYEQFF. The CDR3 nucleotides read TGTGCCAGCAGTTTATCTGGGCAGCTTTATGAGCAGTTCTTC.